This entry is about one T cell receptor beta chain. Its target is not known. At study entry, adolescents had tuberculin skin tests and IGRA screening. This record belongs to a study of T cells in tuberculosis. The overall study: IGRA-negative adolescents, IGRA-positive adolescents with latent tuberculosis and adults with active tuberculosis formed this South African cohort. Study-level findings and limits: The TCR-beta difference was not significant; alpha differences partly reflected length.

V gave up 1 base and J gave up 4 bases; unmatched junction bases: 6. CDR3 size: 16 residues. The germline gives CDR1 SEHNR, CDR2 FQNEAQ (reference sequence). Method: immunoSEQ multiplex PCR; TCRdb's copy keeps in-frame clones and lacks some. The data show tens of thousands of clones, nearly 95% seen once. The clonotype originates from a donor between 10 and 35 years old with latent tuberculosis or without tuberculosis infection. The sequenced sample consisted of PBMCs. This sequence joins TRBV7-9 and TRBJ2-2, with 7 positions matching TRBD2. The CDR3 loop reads CASSLGGAGVTGELFF. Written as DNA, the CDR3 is TGTGCCAGCAGCTTAGGAGGTGCGGGGGTCACCGGGGAGCTGTTTTTT.